A selection of T cell receptor beta chains follows, all from one sample in a study of blood T cell repertoires in COVID-19. Data came from immunoSEQ multiplex PCR; TCRdb stores just in-frame clones and leaves some out. The sample holds over 250,000 clones; 83% are singletons and the top ten take 8.5% to 9.5%. Sequencing used peripheral blood. These receptors were collected from a woman in her 50s who had recovered from COVID-19. Both conserved end residues are part of each CDR3. Fields, in order: J gene, D gene, clone size, V gene, CDR3 DNA, CDR3 protein. A D gene is named only where the DNA matches it firmly. The listing skips clone size in some rows; elsewhere it reads once, few, many or a size class.

j_gene: TRBJ1-4; d_gene: TRBD1; abundance: .; v_gene: TRBV28; CDR3nt: TGTGCCAGCAGTCCGTTGGGACAGAGCAATGAAAAACTGTTTTTT; CDR3aa: CASSPLGQSNEKLFF
j_gene: TRBJ2-5; d_gene: .; abundance: .; v_gene: TRBV7-2; CDR3nt: TGTGCCAGCAGCTTGATGGAGGCCCAAGAGACCCAGTACTTC; CDR3aa: CASSLMEAQETQYF
j_gene: TRBJ2-7; d_gene: .; abundance: .; v_gene: TRBV14; CDR3nt: TGTGCCAGCAGCCACACACAGGGTTACTACGAGCAGTACTTC; CDR3aa: CASSHTQGYYEQYF
j_gene: TRBJ2-3; d_gene: .; abundance: many; v_gene: TRBV9; CDR3nt: TGTGCCAGCAGCGTAGCTCGCGCGGGACCCAACCCCACAGATACGCAGTATTTT; CDR3aa: CASSVARAGPNPTDTQYF
j_gene: TRBJ2-7; d_gene: TRBD1; abundance: .; v_gene: TRBV3-1/TRBV3-2; CDR3nt: TGTGCCAGCAGCCTCGGACAGGGAAGTCCATACGAGCAGTACTTC; CDR3aa: CASSLGQGSPYEQYF
j_gene: TRBJ2-5; d_gene: .; abundance: once; v_gene: TRBV5-4; CDR3nt: TGTGCCAGCAGCTTGGCAACTCAAGAGACCCAGTACTTC; CDR3aa: CASSLATQETQYF
j_gene: TRBJ2-3; d_gene: .; abundance: .; v_gene: TRBV28; CDR3nt: TGTGCCAGCACCCCCCGGGGTAAAACAGATACGCAGTATTTT; CDR3aa: CASTPRGKTDTQYF
j_gene: TRBJ1-5; d_gene: .; abundance: .; v_gene: TRBV30; CDR3nt: TGTGCCTGGAGTGGGGGGGGAGGCAATCAGCCCCAGCATTTT; CDR3aa: CAWSGGGGNQPQHF
j_gene: TRBJ2-3; d_gene: TRBD1; abundance: .; v_gene: TRBV19; CDR3nt: TGTGCCAGTAGGACAGGGGATACGCAGTATTTT; CDR3aa: CASRTGDTQYF
j_gene: TRBJ1-2; d_gene: .; abundance: once; v_gene: TRBV29-1; CDR3nt: TGCAGCGTTTGGGGCAGGGATGTCTCTGGCTACACCTTC; CDR3aa: CSVWGRDVSGYTF
j_gene: TRBJ2-3; d_gene: .; abundance: .; v_gene: TRBV28; CDR3nt: TGTGTGACACAGGGCGGTGGTGCCACAGATACGCAGTATTTT; CDR3aa: CVTQGGGATDTQYF
j_gene: TRBJ1-4; d_gene: .; abundance: .; v_gene: TRBV18; CDR3nt: TGTGCCAGCTCACCATCCGGGATTGGGGAAAAACTGTTTTTT; CDR3aa: CASSPSGIGEKLFF
j_gene: TRBJ1-1; d_gene: TRBD1; abundance: .; v_gene: TRBV5-6; CDR3nt: TGTGCCAGCAGCTCCGGGACAGGGTGGGCTGAAGCTTTCTTT; CDR3aa: CASSSGTGWAEAFF
j_gene: TRBJ2-7; d_gene: .; abundance: once; v_gene: TRBV27; CDR3nt: TGTGCCAGCAGTTCCCGAGGGGGGGTCAACGAGCAGTACTTC; CDR3aa: CASSSRGGVNEQYF
j_gene: TRBJ1-2; d_gene: TRBD1; abundance: .; v_gene: TRBV28; CDR3nt: TGTGCCAGCAGATTGACCGGGCACCCCGCAGGGGGCAATGGCTACACCTTC; CDR3aa: CASRLTGHPAGGNGYTF
j_gene: TRBJ1-1; d_gene: .; abundance: .; v_gene: TRBV3-1/TRBV3-2; CDR3nt: TGTGCCAGCAGCCCCACGGGGGGGGAGGGCGCTGAAGCTTTCTTT; CDR3aa: CASSPTGGEGAEAFF
j_gene: TRBJ1-1; d_gene: .; abundance: .; v_gene: TRBV12-3/TRBV12-4; CDR3nt: TGTGCCAGCCGGACGGGGTACACTGAAGCTTTCTTT; CDR3aa: CASRTGYTEAFF
j_gene: TRBJ2-1; d_gene: TRBD2; abundance: .; v_gene: TRBV4-3; CDR3nt: TGCGCCAGCAGCCAAGAAGAGGGGACTCGCGGGGGTGAGCAGTTCTTC; CDR3aa: CASSQEEGTRGGEQFF
j_gene: TRBJ1-4; d_gene: .; abundance: .; v_gene: TRBV30; CDR3nt: TGTGCCTGGAGTGTACAAAATAGCCTGTTTTTT; CDR3aa: CAWSVQNSLFF
j_gene: TRBJ1-4; d_gene: .; abundance: .; v_gene: TRBV3-1/TRBV3-2; CDR3nt: TGTGCCAGCAGCTCCCCAGGGTTGGGAACTAATGAAAAACTGTTTTTT; CDR3aa: CASSSPGLGTNEKLFF
j_gene: TRBJ2-4; d_gene: TRBD1; abundance: .; v_gene: TRBV6-2/TRBV6-3; CDR3nt: TGTGCCAGCAGCCCTGGACAGGGGGCATCTCTAGCCAAAAACATTCAGTACTTC; CDR3aa: CASSPGQGASLAKNIQYF
j_gene: TRBJ2-7; d_gene: .; abundance: .; v_gene: TRBV28; CDR3nt: TGTGCCAGCAGTCAAGGGGGTTCGGACGAGCAGTACTTC; CDR3aa: CASSQGGSDEQYF
j_gene: TRBJ2-6; d_gene: .; abundance: .; v_gene: TRBV6-5; CDR3nt: TGTGCCAGCAGTTATTTGCAGTCTGGGGCCAACGTCCTGACTTTC; CDR3aa: CASSYLQSGANVLTF
j_gene: TRBJ2-7; d_gene: .; abundance: .; v_gene: TRBV10-3; CDR3nt: TGTGCCACCCTCAGTTCTGGCTTTTCCTACGAGCAGTACTTC; CDR3aa: CATLSSGFSYEQYF
j_gene: TRBJ1-1; d_gene: .; abundance: many; v_gene: TRBV9; CDR3nt: TGTGCCAGCAGCGTAGGGGCAGGCACTGAAGCTTTCTTT; CDR3aa: CASSVGAGTEAFF
j_gene: TRBJ1-2; d_gene: .; abundance: .; v_gene: TRBV28; CDR3nt: TGTGCCAGCAGTTCCAGGGCGCTCTATGGCTACACCTTC; CDR3aa: CASSSRALYGYTF
j_gene: TRBJ2-3; d_gene: TRBD2; abundance: .; v_gene: TRBV11-2; CDR3nt: TGTGCCAGCAGCCACCCTAGCGGGGGGACCACAGATACGCAGTATTTT; CDR3aa: CASSHPSGGTTDTQYF
j_gene: TRBJ1-4; d_gene: TRBD1; abundance: .; v_gene: TRBV6-6; CDR3nt: TGTGCCAGCAGCCTCGGACAGGGGAATGAAAAACTGTTTTTT; CDR3aa: CASSLGQGNEKLFF
j_gene: TRBJ2-5; d_gene: .; abundance: few; v_gene: TRBV5-3; CDR3nt: TGTGCCAGAAGCCTAGGGACACGAGAGACCCAGTACTTC; CDR3aa: CARSLGTRETQYF
j_gene: TRBJ1-2; d_gene: TRBD1; abundance: .; v_gene: TRBV28; CDR3nt: TGTGCCAGCAGTGGGCCACAGGGGCGGGCCTATGGCTACACCTTC; CDR3aa: CASSGPQGRAYGYTF
j_gene: TRBJ1-2; d_gene: .; abundance: .; v_gene: TRBV6-5; CDR3nt: TGTGCCAGCAGCGGAGATGGTGGCTACACCTTC; CDR3aa: CASSGDGGYTF
j_gene: TRBJ2-5; d_gene: TRBD1; abundance: .; v_gene: TRBV7-2; CDR3nt: TGTGCCAGCAGTCAAATACAGGGGGCTGGGACCCAGTACTTC; CDR3aa: CASSQIQGAGTQYF
j_gene: TRBJ2-7; d_gene: TRBD2; abundance: .; v_gene: TRBV6-1; CDR3nt: TGTGCCAGCAGTGAAGAACTAGCGGGAGGCTACGAGCAGTACTTC; CDR3aa: CASSEELAGGYEQYF
j_gene: TRBJ1-2; d_gene: TRBD1; abundance: .; v_gene: TRBV10-3; CDR3nt: TGTGCCATCAGTGATCAACACCCACGGACGGGGACAGGGGGATATGGCTACACCTTC; CDR3aa: CAISDQHPRTGTGGYGYTF
j_gene: TRBJ2-5; d_gene: TRBD2; abundance: .; v_gene: TRBV5-1; CDR3nt: TGCGCCAGCAGCTTCCGGTTTGACACTAGCGGGGACCAAGAGACCCAGTACTTC; CDR3aa: CASSFRFDTSGDQETQYF
j_gene: TRBJ2-7; d_gene: TRBD2; abundance: .; v_gene: TRBV5-1; CDR3nt: TGCGCCAGCAGCTTGGGCTTTTTGGGAGGGCCCTACGAGCAGTACTTC; CDR3aa: CASSLGFLGGPYEQYF
j_gene: TRBJ1-5; d_gene: TRBD1; abundance: .; v_gene: TRBV2; CDR3nt: TGTGCCAGCAGTGTGAAGGGGGCACGCAATCAGCCCCAGCATTTT; CDR3aa: CASSVKGARNQPQHF
j_gene: TRBJ1-6; d_gene: .; abundance: .; v_gene: TRBV27; CDR3nt: TGTGCCAGCAGTCTACCTAGTTTGCCCCTCCACTTT; CDR3aa: CASSLPSLPLHF
j_gene: TRBJ1-1; d_gene: .; abundance: .; v_gene: TRBV28; CDR3nt: TGTGCCAGCAGTTTACCCGCCAGGGAAGCTTTCTTT; CDR3aa: CASSLPAREAFF
j_gene: TRBJ2-3; d_gene: TRBD2; abundance: .; v_gene: TRBV4-3; CDR3nt: TGCGCCAGCAGCCTGACTAGCGGGGATACGCAGTATTTT; CDR3aa: CASSLTSGDTQYF
j_gene: TRBJ1-1; d_gene: .; abundance: once; v_gene: TRBV11-3; CDR3nt: TGTGCCAGCAGCCGGGGTGGTGACGCTGAAGCTTTCTTT; CDR3aa: CASSRGGDAEAFF
j_gene: TRBJ2-1; d_gene: .; abundance: .; v_gene: TRBV15; CDR3nt: TGTGCCACCAGCATTTTAAACAGGGTGTCCTACAATGAGCAGTTCTTC; CDR3aa: CATSILNRVSYNEQFF
j_gene: TRBJ2-4; d_gene: TRBD1; abundance: .; v_gene: TRBV14; CDR3nt: TGTGCCAGCAGCCCGTCACGACAGGGGCCCCAGTACTTC; CDR3aa: CASSPSRQGPQYF
j_gene: TRBJ1-4; d_gene: TRBD1; abundance: .; v_gene: TRBV12-3/TRBV12-4; CDR3nt: TGTGCCAGCACTAGGACAGGGAATGAAAAACTGTTTTTT; CDR3aa: CASTRTGNEKLFF
j_gene: TRBJ2-3; d_gene: TRBD2; abundance: .; v_gene: TRBV18; CDR3nt: TGTGCCAGCTCACCCCCGGGACTAGTAGGTGGCACAGATACGCAGTATTTT; CDR3aa: CASSPPGLVGGTDTQYF
j_gene: TRBJ1-5; d_gene: .; abundance: .; v_gene: TRBV6-2/TRBV6-3; CDR3nt: TGTGCCAGCAGTTCAGGGATTACTAATCAGCCCCAGCATTTT; CDR3aa: CASSSGITNQPQHF
j_gene: TRBJ2-7; d_gene: TRBD2; abundance: few; v_gene: TRBV6-2/TRBV6-3; CDR3nt: TGTGCCAGCAGTTACTCTAGCGGGTCTGGGGTCTACGAGCAGTACTTC; CDR3aa: CASSYSSGSGVYEQYF
j_gene: TRBJ2-3; d_gene: TRBD2; abundance: once; v_gene: TRBV7-2; CDR3nt: TGTGCCAGCAGCTTATATACCGGGACTAGCGGCACAGATACGCAGTATTTT; CDR3aa: CASSLYTGTSGTDTQYF
j_gene: TRBJ1-1; d_gene: TRBD1; abundance: .; v_gene: TRBV10-1; CDR3nt: TGCGCCACCCCAAGGGACAGGGGGCGCCGAGCTTTCTTT; CDR3aa: CATPRDRGRRAFF
j_gene: TRBJ2-1; d_gene: .; abundance: .; v_gene: TRBV24-1; CDR3nt: TGTGCCACCAGTGATTTTCCACTGCTGAATGAGCAGTTCTTC; CDR3aa: CATSDFPLLNEQFF
j_gene: TRBJ1-2; d_gene: .; abundance: .; v_gene: TRBV5-4; CDR3nt: TGTGCCAGCAGCCCGCAGGGTTTTAGTGGCTACACCTTC; CDR3aa: CASSPQGFSGYTF
j_gene: TRBJ2-5; d_gene: TRBD2; abundance: .; v_gene: TRBV18; CDR3nt: TGTGCCAGCTCCGGGACTACTCAAGAGACCCAGTACTTC; CDR3aa: CASSGTTQETQYF